One sample yielded the 11 T cell receptor beta chains listed below, sequenced in a study of OX40 agonist ivuxolimab in advanced cancers. Produced via immunoSEQ multiplex PCR; TCRdb's table is partial and in-frame only. The table includes more than 55,000 clones, 60% to 85% detected once. Sequencing was performed on CD4+ or CD8+ T cells sorted from blood, taken in a trial of the OX40 agonist ivuxolimab. These receptors were obtained from an adult with an advanced solid tumor such as melanoma, head and neck, liver or kidney cancer.

This clone was recorded once. The J gene is TRBJ2-2, the V gene TRBV4-3; 14 positions agree with TRBD2. The germline V gene encodes CDR1 LGHNA and CDR2 YSLEER. The CDR3 totals 18 residues. V shed 0 bases, J shed 7 bases, and the junction held 7 bases outside the gene matches. CDR3 DNA: TGCGCCAGCAGCCAAGATAGGGGACTAGCGGGAGTCAACGGGGAGCTGTTTTTT. Translating gives CASSQDRGLAGVNGELFF.

Remarks on this clone: This CDR3 is also generated by other DNA sequences in the sample. The chain links TRBV5-6 to TRBJ1-4; 11 nucleotides line up with TRBD1. The J segment lost 8 bases and the V segment lost 4 bases, leaving 4 bases of the junction unmatched. The CDR3 extends over 14 amino acids. Per germline, CDR1 SGHDT and CDR2 YYEEEE. The CDR3 sequence: CASSRGQGVEKLFF. The CDR3 DNA reads as TGTGCCAGCAGCCGGGGACAGGGGGTGGAAAAACTGTTTTTT.

The chain recombines TRBV6-6 with TRBJ1-1; no firm D call. Between the trimmed V and J ends, which lost 0 bases and 1 base, there was a span of 6 bases. The CDR3 runs to 14 residues. Looked up from germline, CDR1 is MNHNY and CDR2 is SVGAGI (reference sequence). CDR3 sequence reads: CASSYSQRNTEAFF. The CDR3 nucleotides read TGTGCCAGCAGTTACTCGCAAAGGAACACTGAAGCTTTCTTT.

This clone was counted between two and nine times. The J gene is TRBJ1-6, the V gene TRBV4-2, with D possibly TRBD1 on 5 matching bases. This CDR3 region has 13 residues. Germline V gene data show CDR1 as LGHNA and CDR2 as YNFKEQ. V was trimmed by 4 bases and J by 10 bases, leaving 11 bases between them. The DNA of the CDR3 is TGTGCCAGCAGCCGGGGGGTCGAGTCACCCCTCCACTTT. Its translation is CASSRGVESPLHF.

V usage is TRBV19 and J usage is TRBJ2-3; D possibly corresponds to TRBD2 (5 bases). Between the trimmed V and J ends, which lost 2 bases and 2 bases, there was a span of 8 bases. The CDR3 runs to 14 residues. In germline, CDR1 is LNHDA, CDR2 SQIVND (reference sequence). The CDR3 here is CASSIIGVTDTQYF. DNA of the CDR3: TGTGCCAGTAGTATAATCGGGGTCACAGATACGCAGTATTTT.

The rearrangement links TRBV29-1 to TRBJ2-7, with 14 positions matching TRBD2. J lost 3 bases, V lost 8 bases, and 12 bases had no gene match. Germline CDR1 is SQVTM and CDR2 is ANQGSEA. The CDR3 runs to 16 residues. Written as DNA, the CDR3 is TGCAGCATTTTTACTCCGGGACTAGCGGGAGTCTACGAGCAGTACTTC. Translated: CSIFTPGLAGVYEQYF.

This chain connects TRBV4-2 to TRBJ2-5, with D unresolved. The V gene lost 4 bases and the J gene lost 4 bases, with 19 bases spanning the gap. The CDR3 is made up of 16 amino acids. The germline CDR1 and CDR2 sequences are LGHNA and YNFKEQ. The CDR3 here is CASSLGYGVTRETQYF. For the CDR3, the DNA is TGTGCCAGCAGCCTGGGATATGGGGTTACGCGAGAGACCCAGTACTTC.

The gene calls are TRBV7-8 and TRBJ2-1; 9 nucleotides match TRBD1. Germline values: CDR1 SGHVS, CDR2 FQNEAQ. The V segment lost 3 bases and the J segment 7 bases; nucleotides outside the gene matches: 4. The length of the CDR3 is 14 residues. DNA of the CDR3: TGTGCCAGCAGCTTCGGACAGGGGAGAAATGAGCAGTTCTTC. It encodes CASSFGQGRNEQFF.

The chain uses TRBV7-2 and TRBJ2-2, with D tentatively TRBD1 or TRBD2 (5 bases each). This CDR3 region has 14 residues. Germline CDR1 reads SGHTA; CDR2 reads FQGNSA. Trimming took off 1 base at V and 3 bases at J, with 6 bases between the two ends. The CDR3 region is CASSLGGYTGELFF. As DNA, the CDR3 is TGTGCCAGCAGCTTAGGGGGGTACACCGGGGAGCTGTTTTTT.

This clone was counted only a few times. CDR3 sequence: CASSSQGSGTEAFF. CDR3 nucleotide sequence: TGTGCCAGCAGCTCACAGGGGAGTGGGACTGAAGCTTTCTTT. V is TRBV7-6 and J is TRBJ1-1; 7 bases line up with TRBD1. The germline gives CDR1 SGHVS, CDR2 FNYEAQ. The length of the CDR3 is 14 residues. V was clipped by 4 bases and J by 5 bases; unmatched bases: 7.

The chain combines TRBV18 with TRBJ1-1, with D unclear. The germline V gene has CDR1 KGHSH and CDR2 LQKENI. V dropped 2 bases and J dropped 1 base, with 8 bases sitting between them. This CDR3 comprises 14 residues. CDR3 residues: CASSPRTENTEAFF. The CDR3 DNA is TGTGCCAGCTCACCAAGGACGGAGAACACTGAAGCTTTCTTT. Filled out from reference TRBV18 and TRBJ1-1, the complete variable domain reads NAGVMQNPRHLVRRRGQEARLRCSPMKGHSHVYWYRQLPEEGLKFMVYLQKENIIDESGMPKERFSAEFPKEGPSILRIQQVVRGDSAAYFCASSPRTENTEAFFGQGTRLTVV.